This TCR beta chain was observed in a study of blood T cell repertoires in COVID-19. Overall study context: The United States, Italy and Spain supplied acute and convalescent COVID-19 samples. Sources were T cells, B-cell-depleted T cells, or PBMCs; the material itself was cDNA or gDNA.

The CDR3 runs 14 residues. Germline V CDR1 and CDR2: MNHEY, SMNVEV (reference sequence). V was pared by 5 bases and J by 1 base, with 5 bases of the junction left unmatched. The authors' processing: Estimation of nucleated cell counts relied on the amplification of reference gene primers. Data came from immunoSEQ multiplex PCR; TCRdb stores just in-frame clones and leaves some out. D and trimming were read from the DNA, whereas the V and J calls and clone size are those reported in that table. The repertoire includes some 99,000 clones, around three quarters of them detected once, and approximately 4.3% sits in the top ten.

The sequencing input was peripheral blood. The clonotype comes from a human donor in a cohort sampled during active or convalescent COVID-19. V gene TRBV27 combines with J gene TRBJ2-7; 7 bases line up with TRBD1. The CDR3 is CASSLRQGSYEQYF. CDR3 nucleotides: TGTGCCAGCAGTCTACGACAGGGATCCTACGAGCAGTACTTC.